Listed here is a single T cell receptor (beta chain). Per germline, CDR1 DFQATT and CDR2 SNEGSKA (reference sequence). The junction had 5 bases not matched to a gene; V was cut back by 0 bases and J by 6 bases. This CDR3 contains 14 residues. Through a sample-barcoded 5' primer and a J-beta primer mix, a second PCR was run for 7 to 11 cycles. Each CDR3 protein is one row after TCRdb ran MiXCR on the 5' RACE reads. The profile covers 1.5 million to 2 million distinct CDR3 sequences, with around half appearing a single time and about 2.1% taken by the ten largest. This sample was taken from a study of blood T cells in healthy people across ages.

Specimen: blood. This receptor was obtained from a middle-aged woman in good health. V is TRBV20-1 and J is TRBJ2-3; TRBD2 agrees at 8 bases. CDR3 amino acids: CSARDGLAWDTQYF. The CDR3 DNA sequence: TGCAGTGCTAGAGATGGACTAGCTTGGGATACGCAGTATTTT.